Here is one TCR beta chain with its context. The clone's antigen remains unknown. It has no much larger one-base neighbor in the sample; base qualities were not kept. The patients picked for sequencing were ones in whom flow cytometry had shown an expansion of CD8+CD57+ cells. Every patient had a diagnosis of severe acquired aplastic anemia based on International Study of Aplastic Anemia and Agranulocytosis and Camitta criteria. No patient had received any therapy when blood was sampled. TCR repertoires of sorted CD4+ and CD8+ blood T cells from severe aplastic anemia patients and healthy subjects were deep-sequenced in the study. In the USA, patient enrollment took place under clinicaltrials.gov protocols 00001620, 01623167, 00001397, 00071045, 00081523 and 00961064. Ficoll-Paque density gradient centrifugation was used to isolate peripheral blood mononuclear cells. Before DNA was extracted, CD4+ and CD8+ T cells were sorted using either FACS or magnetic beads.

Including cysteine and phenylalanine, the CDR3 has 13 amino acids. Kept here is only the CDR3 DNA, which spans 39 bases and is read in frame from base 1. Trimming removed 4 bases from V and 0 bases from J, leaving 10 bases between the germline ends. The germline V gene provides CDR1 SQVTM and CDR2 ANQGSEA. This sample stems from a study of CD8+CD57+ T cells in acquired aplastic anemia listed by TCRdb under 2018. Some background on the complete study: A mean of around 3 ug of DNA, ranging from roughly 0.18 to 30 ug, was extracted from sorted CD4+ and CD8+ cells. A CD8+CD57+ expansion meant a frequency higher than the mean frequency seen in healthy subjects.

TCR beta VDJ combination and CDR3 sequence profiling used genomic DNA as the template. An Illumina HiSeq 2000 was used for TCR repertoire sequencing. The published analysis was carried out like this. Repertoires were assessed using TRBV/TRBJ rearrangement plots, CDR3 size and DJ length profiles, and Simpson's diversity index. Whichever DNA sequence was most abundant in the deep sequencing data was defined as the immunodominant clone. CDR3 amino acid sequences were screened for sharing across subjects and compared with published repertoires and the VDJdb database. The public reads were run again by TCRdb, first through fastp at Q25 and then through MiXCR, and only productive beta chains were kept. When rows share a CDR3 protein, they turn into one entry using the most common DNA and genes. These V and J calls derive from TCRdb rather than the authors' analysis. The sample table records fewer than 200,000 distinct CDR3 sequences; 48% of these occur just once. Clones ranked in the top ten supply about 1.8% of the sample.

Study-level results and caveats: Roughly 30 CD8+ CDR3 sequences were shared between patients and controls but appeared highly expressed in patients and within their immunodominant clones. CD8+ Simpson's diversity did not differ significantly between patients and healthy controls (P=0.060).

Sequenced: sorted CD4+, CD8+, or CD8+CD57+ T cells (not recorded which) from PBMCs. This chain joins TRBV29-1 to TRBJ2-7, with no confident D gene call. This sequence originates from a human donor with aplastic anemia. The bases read TGCAGCGTTGGGACCGCCAGCTCCTACGAGCAGTACTTC. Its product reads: CSVGTASSYEQYF.